These 3 T cell receptor beta chains share one sample of origin, sequenced in a study of blood T cell repertoires in COVID-19. The method was immunoSEQ multiplex PCR; TCRdb's version includes in-frame clones alone and lacks a portion of them. The data show about 280,000 clones, about 85% seen once. Input material: PBMCs or T cells enriched from blood (not recorded which). These receptors were collected from a woman aged 50 to 60 who had recovered from COVID-19.

This chain links TRBV7-3 with TRBJ1-4, with TRBD1 matching 8 bases. This CDR3 spans 16 amino acids. CDR1 SGHTA and CDR2 FQGTGA come from the germline V gene. Unmatched junction bases numbered 5, after V lost 4 bases and J lost 1 base. DNA for the CDR3: TGTGCCAGCAGCTGGACAGGACAGGGAACTAATGAAAAACTGTTTTTT. Its translation: CASSWTGQGTNEKLFF.

The CDR3 DNA reads TGTGCCAGCAGCTTGAGGTGGGAGTTGAGCACCGGGGAGCTGTTTTTT. The encoded protein is CASSLRWELSTGELFF. This rearrangement joins TRBV5-8 to TRBJ2-2, with a tentative D call TRBD2 (5 bases). Germline CDR1 SGHTS, CDR2 YDEGEE. Trimming removed 1 base from V and 4 bases from J, with 14 bases in between. The length of the CDR3 is 16 residues.

The rearrangement links TRBV29-1 to TRBJ2-7; D gene unclear. Trimming stripped 4 bases from V and 2 bases from J, with 9 bases between. Germline V lookup: CDR1 SQVTM, CDR2 ANQGSEA. The CDR3 extends over 12 amino acids. The DNA for the CDR3 is TGCAGCGTTGGAGGCTCACCCTACGAGCAGTACTTC. As protein: CSVGGSPYEQYF.